This TCR beta chain was captured in a study of blood T cell repertoires in COVID-19. V shed 6 bases, J shed 6 bases, and the junction held 6 bases outside the gene matches. Germline-derived CDR1 and CDR2 are ENHRY and SYGVKD. There are 13 residues in the CDR3. Per the original methods: Counts of nucleated cells, estimated from reference gene primer amplification, were obtained. Some clones are missing from TCRdb's copy, which holds only in-frame ones; the method was immunoSEQ multiplex PCR. V and J calls and clone size are copied from that table; D and trimming were computed from the DNA. Of roughly 170,000 clones listed, around four fifths are singletons.

This TCR was sampled from a woman in her forties or fifties in a cohort exposed to, infected with or recovered from COVID-19 (not recorded which). The specimen sequenced was PBMCs or T cells enriched from blood (not recorded which). The chain is built from TRBV10-3 and TRBJ1-1, with 8 positions matching TRBD1. CDR3 amino acids: CAIRDRVEAEAFF. The CDR3 nucleotides read TGTGCCATCAGGGACAGGGTAGAAGCTGAAGCTTTCTTT.